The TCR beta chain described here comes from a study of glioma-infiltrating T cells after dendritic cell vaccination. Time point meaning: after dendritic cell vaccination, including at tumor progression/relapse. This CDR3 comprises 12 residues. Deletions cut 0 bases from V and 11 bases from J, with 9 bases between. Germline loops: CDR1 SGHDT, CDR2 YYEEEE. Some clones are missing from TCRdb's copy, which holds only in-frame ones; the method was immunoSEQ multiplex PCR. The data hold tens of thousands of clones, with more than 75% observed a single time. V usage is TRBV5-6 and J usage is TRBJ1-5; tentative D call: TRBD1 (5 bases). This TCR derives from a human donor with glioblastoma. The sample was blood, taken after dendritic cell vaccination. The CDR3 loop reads CASSLVGGSQHF. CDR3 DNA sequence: TGTGCCAGCAGCTTGGTGGGGGGGTCCCAGCATTTT.